One T cell receptor (beta chain) is described in this entry. The sample comes from a study of blood T cell repertoires in COVID-19. Study-level information: Samples taken during acute and convalescent COVID-19 were collected in the United States, Italy and Spain. T cells, B-cell-depleted T cells, or PBMCs supplied cDNA or gDNA.

Original data processing: Amplification of reference gene primers was used by the study to estimate nucleated cell counts. The data were produced by immunoSEQ multiplex PCR, yet TCRdb's version contains in-frame clones alone and is incomplete. V and J calls and clone size are those listed in that table; D and trimming were worked out from the DNA. The sample yields around 150,000 clones, 88% seen once. The Seattle patients, enrolled during active infection, were followed longitudinally. From germline, CDR1 is SGHRS and CDR2 YFSETQ. The CDR3 contains 13 residues. V lost 5 bases to trimming and J lost 1 base, with 7 bases between them.

The sequenced sample consisted of peripheral blood. The clonotype was recovered from a human donor with COVID-19, enrolled during active disease. The donor label of this sample is uncertain. This rearrangement joins TRBV5-1 to TRBJ1-3; D remains ambiguous. The CDR3 spells CASRPSSGNTIYF. The CDR3 DNA follows: TGCGCCAGCAGGCCCAGTTCTGGAAACACCATATATTTT.